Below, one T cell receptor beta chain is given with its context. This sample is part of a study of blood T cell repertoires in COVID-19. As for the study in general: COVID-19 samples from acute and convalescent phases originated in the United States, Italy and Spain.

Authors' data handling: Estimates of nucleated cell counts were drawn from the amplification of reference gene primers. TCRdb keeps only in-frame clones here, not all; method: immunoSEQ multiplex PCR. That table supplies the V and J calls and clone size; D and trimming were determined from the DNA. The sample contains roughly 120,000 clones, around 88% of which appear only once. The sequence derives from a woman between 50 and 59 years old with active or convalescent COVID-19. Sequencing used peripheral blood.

The CDR3 DNA reads as TGTGCCACAATAGACAGGGGCACTGGAAACACCATATATTTT. Translated: CATIDRGTGNTIYF. This chain connects TRBV19 to TRBJ1-3; 8 positions agree with TRBD1. CDR3 length: 14 amino acids. Germline V gene sequence: CDR1 LNHDA, CDR2 SQIVND (reference sequence). Losses at the gene ends were 10 bases for V and 2 bases for J; bases not matched to a gene: 7.